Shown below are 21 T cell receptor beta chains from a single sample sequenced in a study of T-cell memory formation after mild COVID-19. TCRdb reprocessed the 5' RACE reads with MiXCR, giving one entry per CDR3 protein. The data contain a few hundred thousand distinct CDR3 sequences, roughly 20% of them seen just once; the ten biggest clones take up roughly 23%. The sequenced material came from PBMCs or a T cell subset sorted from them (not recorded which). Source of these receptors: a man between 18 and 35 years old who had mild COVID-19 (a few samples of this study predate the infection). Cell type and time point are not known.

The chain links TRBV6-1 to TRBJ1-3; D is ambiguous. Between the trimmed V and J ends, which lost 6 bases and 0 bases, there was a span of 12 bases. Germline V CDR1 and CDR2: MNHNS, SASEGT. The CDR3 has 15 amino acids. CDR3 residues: CASSVLGSSGNTIYF. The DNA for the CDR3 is TGTGCCAGCAGCGTCCTCGGCAGCTCTGGAAACACCATATATTTT.

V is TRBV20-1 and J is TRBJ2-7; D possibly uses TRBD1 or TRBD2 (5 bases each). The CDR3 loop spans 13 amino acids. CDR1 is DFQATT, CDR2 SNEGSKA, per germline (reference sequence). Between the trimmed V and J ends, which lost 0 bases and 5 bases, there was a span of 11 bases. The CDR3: CSAREGVTNEQYF. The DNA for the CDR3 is TGCAGTGCTAGAGAGGGGGTAACGAACGAGCAGTACTTC.

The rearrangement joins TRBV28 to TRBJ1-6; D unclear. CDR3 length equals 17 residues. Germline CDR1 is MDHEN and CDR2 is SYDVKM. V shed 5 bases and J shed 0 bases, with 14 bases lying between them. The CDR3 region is CASSPLRRSSYNSPLHF. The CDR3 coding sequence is TGTGCCAGCAGTCCATTAAGGAGGAGCTCCTATAATTCACCCCTCCACTTT.

The CDR3 sequence: CASRRYPWGTIYF. The CDR3 DNA sequence: TGTGCCAGCAGGAGATATCCCTGGGGCACCATATATTTT. The rearrangement joins TRBV21-1 to TRBJ1-3; the DNA was not used to check the table's D call, TRBD1. TRBV21-1 is a documented pseudogene. This CDR3 is 13 amino acids long.

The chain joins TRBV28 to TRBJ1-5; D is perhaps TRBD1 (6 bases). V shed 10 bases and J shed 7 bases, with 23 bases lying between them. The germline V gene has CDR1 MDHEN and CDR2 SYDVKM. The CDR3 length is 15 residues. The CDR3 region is CATTPTQGRGQPQHF. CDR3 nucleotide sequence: TGTGCCACCACACCGACACAGGGTCGAGGGCAGCCCCAGCATTTT.

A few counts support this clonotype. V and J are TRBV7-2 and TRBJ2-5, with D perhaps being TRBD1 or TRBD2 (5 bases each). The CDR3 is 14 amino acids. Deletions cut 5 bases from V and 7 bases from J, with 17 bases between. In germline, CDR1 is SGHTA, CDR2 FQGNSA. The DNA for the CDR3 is TGTGCCAGCAGCCCTCCCGGGGCCTGGCGGACCCAGTACTTC. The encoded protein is CASSPPGAWRTQYF.

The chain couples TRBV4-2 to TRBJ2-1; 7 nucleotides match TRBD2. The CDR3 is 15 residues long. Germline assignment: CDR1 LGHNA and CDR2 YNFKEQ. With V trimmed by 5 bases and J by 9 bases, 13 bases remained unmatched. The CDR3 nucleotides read TGTGCCAGCAGCGGGGCTTTGGGGGGGGTCGGTGAGCAGTTCTTC. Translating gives CASSGALGGVGEQFF.

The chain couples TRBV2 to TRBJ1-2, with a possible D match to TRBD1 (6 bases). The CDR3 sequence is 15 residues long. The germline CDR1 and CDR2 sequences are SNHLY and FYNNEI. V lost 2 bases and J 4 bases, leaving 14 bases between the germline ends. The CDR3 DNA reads TGTGCCAGCAGTGAAAGGGCAGGGGAAGGCTATGGCTACACCTTC. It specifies CASSERAGEGYGYTF. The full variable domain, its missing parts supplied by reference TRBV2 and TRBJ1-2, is EPEVTQTPSHQVTQMGQEVILRCVPISNHLYFYWYRQILGQKVEFLVSFYNNEISEKSEIFDDQFSVERPDGSNFTLKIRSTKLEDSAMYFCASSERAGEGYGYTFGSGTRLTVV.

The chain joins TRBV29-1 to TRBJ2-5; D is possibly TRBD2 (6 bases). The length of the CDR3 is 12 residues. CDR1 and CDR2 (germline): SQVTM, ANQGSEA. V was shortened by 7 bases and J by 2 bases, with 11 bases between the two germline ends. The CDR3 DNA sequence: TGCAGCGCGAGACTAGGACAAGAGACCCAGTACTTC. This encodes CSARLGQETQYF.

CDR3 coding DNA: TGCAGTGCTAGGGGCAGGGGGTGGGAGACCCAGTACTTC. Translation gives CSARGRGWETQYF. The genes are TRBV20-1 and TRBJ2-5; TRBD1 matches 7 bases. This CDR3 is built from 13 residues. Germline loops: CDR1 DFQATT, CDR2 SNEGSKA (reference sequence). The V and J ends lost 3 bases and 5 bases, in that order; junction bases with no gene match: 6.

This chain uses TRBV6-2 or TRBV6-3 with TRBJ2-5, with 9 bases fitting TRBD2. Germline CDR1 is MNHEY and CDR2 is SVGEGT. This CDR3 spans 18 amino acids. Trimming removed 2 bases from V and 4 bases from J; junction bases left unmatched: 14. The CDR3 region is CASSYRIAGESPGETQYF. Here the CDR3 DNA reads TGTGCCAGCAGTTACAGAATAGCGGGGGAATCACCTGGAGAGACCCAGTACTTC.

The CDR3 DNA follows: TGTGCCAGCAGTTACCACGGACAGTTCTATGGCTACACCTTC. Translated, it gives CASSYHGQFYGYTF. The rearrangement joins TRBV6-6 to TRBJ1-2, with a possible D match to TRBD1 (6 bases). The CDR3 runs 14 residues. Germline CDR1 is MNHNY and CDR2 is SVGAGI (reference sequence). Trimming shortened V by 2 bases and J by 4 bases, and 11 bases separated the two germline ends.

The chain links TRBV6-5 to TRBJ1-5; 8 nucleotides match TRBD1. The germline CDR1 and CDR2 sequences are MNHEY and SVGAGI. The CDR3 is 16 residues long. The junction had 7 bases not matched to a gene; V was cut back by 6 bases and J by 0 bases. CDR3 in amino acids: CASSSRDRYSNQPQHF. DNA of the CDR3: TGTGCCAGCAGCTCCAGGGACAGGTATAGCAATCAGCCCCAGCATTTT.

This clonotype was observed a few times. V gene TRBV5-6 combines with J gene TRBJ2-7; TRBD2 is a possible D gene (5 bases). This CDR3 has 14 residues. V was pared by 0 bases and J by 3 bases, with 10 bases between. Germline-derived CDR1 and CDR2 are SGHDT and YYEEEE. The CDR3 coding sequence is TGTGCCAGCAGCTTGGGATCGGGGTTCTACGAGCAGTACTTC. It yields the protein CASSLGSGFYEQYF.

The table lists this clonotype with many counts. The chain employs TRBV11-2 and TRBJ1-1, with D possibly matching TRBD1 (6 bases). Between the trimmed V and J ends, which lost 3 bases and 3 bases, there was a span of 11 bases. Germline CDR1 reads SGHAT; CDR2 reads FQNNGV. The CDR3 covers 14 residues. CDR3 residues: CASSFGQYYTEAFF. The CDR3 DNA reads TGTGCCAGCAGCTTCGGACAGTACTACACTGAAGCTTTCTTT.

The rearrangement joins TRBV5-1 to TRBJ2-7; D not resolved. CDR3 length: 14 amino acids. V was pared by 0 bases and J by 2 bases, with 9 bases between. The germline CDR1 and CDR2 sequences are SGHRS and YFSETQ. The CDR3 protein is CASSLDLGPYEQYF. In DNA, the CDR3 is TGCGCCAGCAGCTTGGATCTGGGCCCCTACGAGCAGTACTTC.

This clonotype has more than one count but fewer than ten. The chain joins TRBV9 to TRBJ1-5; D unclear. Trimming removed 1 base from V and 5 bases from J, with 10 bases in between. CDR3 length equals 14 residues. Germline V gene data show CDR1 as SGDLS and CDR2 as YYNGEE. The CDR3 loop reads CASSVSYGHQPQHF. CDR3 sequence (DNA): TGTGCCAGCAGCGTATCTTATGGTCATCAGCCCCAGCATTTT.

As DNA, the CDR3 is TGTGCCAGCAGCTCCCGGACAGGCAGCACCTACAATGAGCAGTTCTTC. Translation gives CASSSRTGSTYNEQFF. The chain employs TRBV5-6 and TRBJ2-1; TRBD1 aligns across 7 bases. The CDR3 sequence is 16 residues long. Germline lookup yields CDR1 SGHDT and CDR2 YYEEEE. V lost 3 bases and J lost 2; bases outside the gene matches: 8.

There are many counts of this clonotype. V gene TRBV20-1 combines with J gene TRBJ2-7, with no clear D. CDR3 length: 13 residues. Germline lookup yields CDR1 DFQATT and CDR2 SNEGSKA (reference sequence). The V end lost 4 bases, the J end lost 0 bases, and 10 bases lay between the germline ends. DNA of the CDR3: TGCAGTGCTAAGGGCCTGGGCTCCTACGAGCAGTACGTC. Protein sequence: CSAKGLGSYEQYV.

CDR3 amino acids: CSARDEVGGPRDEQYF. DNA of the CDR3: TGCAGTGCTAGAGATGAGGTTGGGGGGCCCAGGGACGAGCAGTACTTC. The chain combines TRBV20-1 with TRBJ2-7; D assignment may be TRBD1 or TRBD2 (6 bases each). The CDR3 loop spans 16 amino acids. From germline, CDR1 is DFQATT and CDR2 SNEGSKA (reference sequence). V was clipped by 0 bases and J by 5 bases, with 20 bases between them.

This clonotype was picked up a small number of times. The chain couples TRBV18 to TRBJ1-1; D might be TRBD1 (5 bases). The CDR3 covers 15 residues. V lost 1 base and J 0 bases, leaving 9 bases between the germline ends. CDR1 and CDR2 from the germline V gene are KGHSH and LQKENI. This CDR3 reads CASSPRGPMNTEAFF. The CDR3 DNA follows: TGTGCCAGCTCACCACGGGGACCGATGAACACTGAAGCTTTCTTT.